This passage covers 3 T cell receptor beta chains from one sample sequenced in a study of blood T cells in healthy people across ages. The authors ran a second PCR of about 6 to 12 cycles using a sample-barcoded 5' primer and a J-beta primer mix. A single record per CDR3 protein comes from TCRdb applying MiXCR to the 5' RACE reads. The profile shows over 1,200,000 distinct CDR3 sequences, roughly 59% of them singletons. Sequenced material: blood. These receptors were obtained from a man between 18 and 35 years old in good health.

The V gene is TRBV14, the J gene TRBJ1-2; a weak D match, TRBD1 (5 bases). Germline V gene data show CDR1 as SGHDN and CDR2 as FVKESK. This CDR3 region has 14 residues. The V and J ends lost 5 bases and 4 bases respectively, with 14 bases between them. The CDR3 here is CASSEGAVRYGYTF. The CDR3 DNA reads TGTGCCAGCAGCGAAGGGGCGGTACGCTATGGCTACACCTTC.

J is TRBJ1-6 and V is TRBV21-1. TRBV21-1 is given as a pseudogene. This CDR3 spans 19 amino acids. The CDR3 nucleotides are TGTGCCAGCAGCAAAGGACGAGCAGGAATGAACCATAGCTCTTCACCCCTCCACTTT. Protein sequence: CASSKGRAGMNHSSSPLHF.

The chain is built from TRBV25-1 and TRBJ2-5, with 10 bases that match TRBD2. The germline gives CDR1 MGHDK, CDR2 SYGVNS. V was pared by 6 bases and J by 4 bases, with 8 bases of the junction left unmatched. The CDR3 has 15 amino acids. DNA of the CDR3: TGTGCCAGCAGCGCGGGACTAGCGTTAAGAGAGACCCAGTACTTC. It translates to CASSAGLALRETQYF.